This TCR beta chain was profiled in a study of response to subunit inactivated influenza vaccine listed by TCRdb under 2018. Turning to the overall study: Deep quantitative profiling of the T cell receptor repertoire was used in the study to follow responses to a trivalent subunit inactivated influenza vaccine.

Relative to germline, V is 6 bases shorter and J is 7 bases shorter, with 9 bases between their ends. The CDR3 goes from the cysteine to the phenylalanine over 11 residues. The DNA shown is the 33-base CDR3, in frame from base 1. CDR1 and CDR2 were assigned from the germline V gene as MGHDK and SYGVNS. Library preparation used RT-PCR. The instrument given in TCRdb is Illumina HiSeq 2500. TCRdb ran its own pipeline on the public reads, namely fastp trimming at Q25 and MiXCR clone calling, and kept in-frame beta chains. Every CDR3 protein is listed once, alongside the most common genes and DNA of its rows. The sample includes 500,000 to 600,000 distinct CDR3 sequences, with about 11% observed a single time. The top ten hold approximately 10% of the sample. As to this clonotype: Its antigen is unknown. The input lacks base qualities; no much larger clone sits a single base away.

The research as a whole found: The authors suggested that each seasonal influenza vaccination may recruit only a limited number of new T cells.

The data also belong to a second study, concerning T cells expressing NK-cell markers. Looking at the second paper: The TCR beta cDNA libraries were made using 5'RACE template switching, a step that added both a universal primer site and unique molecular identifiers. TCR beta-chain repertoires were profiled in sorted CD3+CD56+NKG2C+, CD3+CD56+NKG2C- and CD3+CD56-NKG2C+ T-cell subsets from fewer than 10 donors. Seven of the eight sequenced donors were HCMV-seropositive and one was HCMV-seronegative. In several experiments an anti-gammadeltaTCR antibody was added to restrict sorting to alphabetaTCR-expressing T cells. In over five donors, the dominant CD3+CD56+NKG2C+ clonotypes were among the top 10 CD8+ clonotypes and accounted for 1.0-7.0% of CD8+ T cells. Those dominant clonotypes were again the most abundant among CD3+CD56-NKG2C+ cells in a handful of donors, at about 25-60.1%. It remained unclear whether the expanded NKG2C-expressing T cell clones were specific for HCMV antigens. All eight donors whose samples were sequenced were randomly selected healthy volunteers, three of them men and five women. A commercial ELISA kit detecting HCMV-specific IgG in serum was used to determine HCMV serostatus. Ficoll density gradient centrifugation was used to isolate peripheral blood mononuclear cells from blood. For over 5 donors, bulk peripheral blood T-cell repertoires were also sequenced from unsorted PBMC. cDNA synthesis was primed from the TCR beta constant segment and was followed by two successive PCR amplification steps. The libraries were sequenced on Illumina HiSeq 2000/2500, MiSeq or NextSeq, producing 2 x 150 bp reads. MIGEC was used to demultiplex reads and group reads by UMI, and MiTCR was used to assemble and quantify clonotypes. To exclude erroneous sequences, any TCR cDNA sequence not supported by at least two reads was discarded. The tcR package was used for downstream repertoire analysis, and clonotypes were matched between fractions using CDR3 nucleotide sequence together with V segment. VDJmatch was used to annotate antigen specificity against VDJdb, with one amino acid substitution in CDR3 permitted.

The chain was built from TRBV25-1 and TRBJ1-2; tentative D gene TRBD1, with 6 bases matching. The input for sequencing was PBMCs from blood, taken on the day of vaccination. The TCR comes from a man in his fifties who received an inactivated influenza vaccine. Donor details come from another sample of the same person, matched by shared clones. At the DNA level, the sequence is TGTGCCAGCAGAGAGGACAGTGGCTACACCTTC. Translated, this is CASREDSGYTF.